A selection of T cell receptor beta chains follows, all from one sample in a study of blood T cell repertoires in COVID-19. Profiling relied on immunoSEQ multiplex PCR, and the TCRdb table lists in-frame clones only, not all of them. The sample consists of about 140,000 clones, about 87% of them appearing once. Material: peripheral blood. These receptors all come from a woman aged 45 to 65 with acute or convalescent COVID-19. Each CDR3 is given with its conserved first and last residue. Fields, in order: V gene, clone size, D gene, J gene, CDR3 DNA, CDR3 protein. The D gene is left open where the match is weak. Some rows have no size entry. The others give once, few or many, or a class for an expanded clone.

v_call: TRBV19
clone_size: NA
d_call: TRBD2
j_call: TRBJ2-5
cdr3_nt: TGTGCCAGTAGTATTCAGCGGGGGGGGCCAGAGACCCAGTACTTC
cdr3_aa: CASSIQRGGPETQYF

v_call: TRBV11-1
clone_size: NA
d_call: NA
j_call: TRBJ1-6
cdr3_nt: TGTGCCAGCTCCTTCGGAACAGGGAGTGATAATTCACCCCTCCACTTT
cdr3_aa: CASSFGTGSDNSPLHF

v_call: TRBV9
clone_size: NA
d_call: NA
j_call: TRBJ1-2
cdr3_nt: TGTGCCAGCAGCCCGAGACAAGGGGCTGTCGTTCAAAACTATGGCTACACCTTC
cdr3_aa: CASSPRQGAVVQNYGYTF

v_call: TRBV5-1
clone_size: NA
d_call: NA
j_call: TRBJ1-2
cdr3_nt: TGCGCCAGCAGCTCCACCTCGGGGGTATATGGCTACACCTTC
cdr3_aa: CASSSTSGVYGYTF

v_call: TRBV11-3
clone_size: NA
d_call: NA
j_call: TRBJ2-1
cdr3_nt: TGTGCCAGCAGCTTCGGACAGGGGACTAGGCAAGGGTGGAATGAGCAGTTCTTC
cdr3_aa: CASSFGQGTRQGWNEQFF

v_call: TRBV7-6
clone_size: NA
d_call: NA
j_call: TRBJ2-1
cdr3_nt: TGTGCCCCCTCCCCTCTAGAGAGCTCCTACAATGAGCAGTTCTTC
cdr3_aa: CAPSPLESSYNEQFF

v_call: TRBV27
clone_size: NA
d_call: TRBD1
j_call: TRBJ2-7
cdr3_nt: TGTGCCAGCAGTTTATCCTTCACCGGACAGGACCACTACGAGCAGTACTTC
cdr3_aa: CASSLSFTGQDHYEQYF

v_call: TRBV2
clone_size: once
d_call: NA
j_call: TRBJ1-5
cdr3_nt: TGTGCCAGCAGTGAAGCGCGGGGTTCCTTGCATTTT
cdr3_aa: CASSEARGSLHF

v_call: TRBV7-9
clone_size: NA
d_call: NA
j_call: TRBJ2-3
cdr3_nt: TGTGCCAGCAGGGCGACTAGGGGAGATACGCAGTATTTT
cdr3_aa: CASRATRGDTQYF

v_call: TRBV28
clone_size: NA
d_call: TRBD1
j_call: TRBJ1-5
cdr3_nt: TGTGCCAGCAGTTTGGGGACAGGGAGTAGCAATCAGCCCCAGCATTTT
cdr3_aa: CASSLGTGSSNQPQHF

v_call: TRBV28
clone_size: medium-sized
d_call: NA
j_call: TRBJ2-7
cdr3_nt: TGTGCCATCCGGTCACAGGGTTACGAGCAGTACTTC
cdr3_aa: CAIRSQGYEQYF

v_call: TRBV7-3
clone_size: once
d_call: NA
j_call: TRBJ1-1
cdr3_nt: TGTGCCAGCGGACAGAACACTGAAGCTTTCTTT
cdr3_aa: CASGQNTEAFF

v_call: TRBV5-8
clone_size: NA
d_call: NA
j_call: TRBJ2-3
cdr3_nt: TGTGCCAGCAGCCCCTCAGGGGCGCCCGGGAACGCAGATACGCAGTATTTT
cdr3_aa: CASSPSGAPGNADTQYF

v_call: TRBV29-1
clone_size: NA
d_call: TRBD1
j_call: TRBJ2-5
cdr3_nt: TGCAGCGTTGGAACCTGGACAGGGTTTGAGACCCAGTACTTC
cdr3_aa: CSVGTWTGFETQYF

v_call: TRBV13
clone_size: NA
d_call: TRBD1
j_call: TRBJ2-3
cdr3_nt: TGTGCCAGCAGCTTAGGACAGGGGGTTTATCGACTTGCAGATACGCAGTATTTT
cdr3_aa: CASSLGQGVYRLADTQYF

v_call: TRBV4-2
clone_size: NA
d_call: TRBD2
j_call: TRBJ2-1
cdr3_nt: TGTGCCAGCAGCCAAGTTGGTCAACTAGCGGGTTCCAGTGAGCAGTTCTTC
cdr3_aa: CASSQVGQLAGSSEQFF